This T cell receptor beta chain was documented in a study of shared clonotypes between healthy human individuals. CD45RA-negative memory and CD45RA+ naive subsets were split from the CD4+ cells. Sequencing used immunoSEQ multiplex PCR; TCRdb keeps in-frame clones, though not all of them. Seen here are millions of clones, 90% to 95% observed once, and the top ten hold around 0.14%. Of note for this clone: Compared with germline, one end of the junction differs, possibly owing to a read error.

The CDR3 totals 13 residues. Germline lookup yields CDR1 SSHAT and CDR2 FNYEAQ (reference sequence). The sequence came from a man between 18 and 29 years old in good health. Sequenced material: naive CD4+ T cells sorted from blood. Subset noted: CD45RA+ positively selected. The chain has TRBV7-7 and TRBJ2-1; 8 bases match TRBD1. CDR3 region: CASSLGQGSEQFF. The CDR3 bases are TGTGCTAGCAGCCTTGGACAGGGCAGTGAGCAGTTCTTC.